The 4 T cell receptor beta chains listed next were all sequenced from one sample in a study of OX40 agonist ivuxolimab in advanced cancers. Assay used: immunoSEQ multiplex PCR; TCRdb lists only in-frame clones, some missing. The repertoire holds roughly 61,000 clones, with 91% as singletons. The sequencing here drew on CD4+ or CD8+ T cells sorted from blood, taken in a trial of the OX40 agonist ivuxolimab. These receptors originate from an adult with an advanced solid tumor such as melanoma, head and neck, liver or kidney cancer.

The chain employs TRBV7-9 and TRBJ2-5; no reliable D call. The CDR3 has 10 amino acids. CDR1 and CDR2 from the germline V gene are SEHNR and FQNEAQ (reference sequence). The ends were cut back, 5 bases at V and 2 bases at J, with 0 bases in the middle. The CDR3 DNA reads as TGTGCCAGCAGCCAAGAGACCCAGTACTTC. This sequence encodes CASSQETQYF. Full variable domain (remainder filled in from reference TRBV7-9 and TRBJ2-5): DTGVSQNPRHKITKRGQNVTFRCDPISEHNRLYWYRQTLGQGPEFLTYFQNEAQLEKSRLLSDRFSAERPKGSFSTLEIQRTEQGDSAMYLCASSQETQYFGPGTRLLVL.

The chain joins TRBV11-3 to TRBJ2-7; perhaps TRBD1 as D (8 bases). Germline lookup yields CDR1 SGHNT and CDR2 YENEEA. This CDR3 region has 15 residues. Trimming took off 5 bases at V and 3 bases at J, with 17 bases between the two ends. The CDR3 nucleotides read TGTGCCAGCAGCCCCAAACAGGGGGGGAGCTACGAGCAGTACTTC. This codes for CASSPKQGGSYEQYF.

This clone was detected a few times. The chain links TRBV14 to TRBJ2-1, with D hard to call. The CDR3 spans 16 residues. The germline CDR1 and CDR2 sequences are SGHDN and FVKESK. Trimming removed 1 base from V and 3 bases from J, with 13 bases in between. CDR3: CASSQAVVSLYNEQFF. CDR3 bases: TGTGCCAGCAGCCAAGCCGTAGTGTCCCTCTACAATGAGCAGTTCTTC.

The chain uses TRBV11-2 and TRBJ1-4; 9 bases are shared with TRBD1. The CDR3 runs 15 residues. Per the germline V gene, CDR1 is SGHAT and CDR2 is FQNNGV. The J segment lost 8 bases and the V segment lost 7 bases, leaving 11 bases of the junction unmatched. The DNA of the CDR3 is TGTGCCAGCAAGCGACCGGGACAGGGAAACGAAAAACTGTTTTTT. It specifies CASKRPGQGNEKLFF.